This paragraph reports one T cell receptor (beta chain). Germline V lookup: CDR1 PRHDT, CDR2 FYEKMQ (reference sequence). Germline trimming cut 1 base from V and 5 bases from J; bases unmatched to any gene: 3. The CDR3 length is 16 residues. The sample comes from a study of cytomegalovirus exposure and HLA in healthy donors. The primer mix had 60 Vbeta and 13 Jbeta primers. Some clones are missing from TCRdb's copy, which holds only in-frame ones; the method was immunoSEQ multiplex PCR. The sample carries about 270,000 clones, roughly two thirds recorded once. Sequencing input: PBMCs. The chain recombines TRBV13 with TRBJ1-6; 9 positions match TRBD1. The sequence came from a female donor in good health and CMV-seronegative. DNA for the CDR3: TGTGCCAGCAGCTTAGTGGGGACAGGGAATAATTCACCCCTCCACTTT. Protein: CASSLVGTGNNSPLHF.